This T cell receptor (beta chain) was obtained from a study of cytomegalovirus exposure and HLA in healthy donors. Study-level information: Samples from HLA-typed donors yielded about 86 million unique TCRs in an early data release. Study-level points and caveats: Overall, under 200 TCR beta chains were annotated as cytomegalovirus-associated. An analysis that was carried out later associated approximately 15,000 TCR beta sequences with HLA alleles at 0.05 false discovery rate. According to reports, the classifier identified cytomegalovirus status with high specificity and sensitivity.

This clone was detected only a few times. The antigen remains unidentified. With 60 Vbeta and 13 Jbeta primers, the PCR was carried out. Libraries were prepared by immunoSEQ multiplex PCR; TCRdb keeps only in-frame clonotypes and omits some of them. The data show 70,000 or so clones, 55% to 70% seen once. The CDR3 is 14 residues long. CDR1 is MNHEY and CDR2 is SVGAGI in the germline V gene. V was clipped by 6 bases and J by 5 bases; unmatched bases: 6. Sequencing was carried out using PBMCs. J is TRBJ1-4 and V is TRBV6-5, with TRBD1 matching 7 bases. The receptor's source is a woman aged 45-65 years in good health and CMV-seronegative. CDR3 sequence (DNA): TGTGCCAGCAGCGCCGGGACAGCAAATGAAAAACTGTTTTTT. This encodes CASSAGTANEKLFF.